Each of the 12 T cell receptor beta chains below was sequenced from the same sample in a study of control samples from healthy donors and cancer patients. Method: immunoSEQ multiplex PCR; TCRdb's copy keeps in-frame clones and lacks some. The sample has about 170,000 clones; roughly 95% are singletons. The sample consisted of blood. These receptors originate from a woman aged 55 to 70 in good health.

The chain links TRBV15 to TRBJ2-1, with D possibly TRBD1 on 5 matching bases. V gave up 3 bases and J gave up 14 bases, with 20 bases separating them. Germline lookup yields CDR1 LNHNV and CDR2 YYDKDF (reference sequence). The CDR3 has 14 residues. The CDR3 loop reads CATSRGKLDRLKFF. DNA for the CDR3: TGTGCCACCAGCAGGGGAAAACTCGACAGACTCAAGTTCTTC.

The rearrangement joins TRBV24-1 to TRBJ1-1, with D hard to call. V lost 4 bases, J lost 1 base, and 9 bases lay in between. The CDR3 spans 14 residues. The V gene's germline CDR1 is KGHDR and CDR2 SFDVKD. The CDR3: CATSDYGRNTEAFF. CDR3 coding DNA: TGTGCCACCAGTGACTATGGCAGGAACACTGAAGCTTTCTTT.

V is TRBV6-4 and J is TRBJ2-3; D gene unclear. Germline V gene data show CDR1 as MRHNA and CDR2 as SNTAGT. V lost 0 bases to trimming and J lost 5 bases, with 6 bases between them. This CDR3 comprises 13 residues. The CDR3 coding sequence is TGTGCCAGCAGTGACTCGGTTGAAGATACGCAGTATTTT. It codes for CASSDSVEDTQYF.

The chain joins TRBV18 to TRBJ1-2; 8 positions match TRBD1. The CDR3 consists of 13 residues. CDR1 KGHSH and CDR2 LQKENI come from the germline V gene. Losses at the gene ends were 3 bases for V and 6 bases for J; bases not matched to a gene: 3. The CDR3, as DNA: TGTGCCAGCTCACCGACAGGGGCGGATGGCTACACCTTC. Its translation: CASSPTGADGYTF.

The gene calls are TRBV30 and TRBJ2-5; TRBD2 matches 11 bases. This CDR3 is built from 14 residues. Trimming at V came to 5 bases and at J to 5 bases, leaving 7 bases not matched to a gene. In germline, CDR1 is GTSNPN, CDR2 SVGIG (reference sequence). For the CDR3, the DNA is TGTGCCTGGCGGCTAGCGGGGGGTACGGAGACCCAGTACTTC. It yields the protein CAWRLAGGTETQYF.

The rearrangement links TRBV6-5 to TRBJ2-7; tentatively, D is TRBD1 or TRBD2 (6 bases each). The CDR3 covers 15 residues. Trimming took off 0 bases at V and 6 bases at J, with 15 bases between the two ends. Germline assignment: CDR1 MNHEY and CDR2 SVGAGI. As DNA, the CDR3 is TGTGCCAGCAGTTACTCCGGGGGCCATATTTCCGAGCAGTACTTC. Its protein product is CASSYSGGHISEQYF.

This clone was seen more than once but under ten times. Here the CDR3 DNA reads TGTGCCAGCAGCCAGTCCGCGGCGGGGGCCAAGACCCAGTACTTC. Its translation: CASSQSAAGAKTQYF. The chain combines TRBV3-1 (or the pseudogene TRBV3-2) with TRBJ2-5; maybe TRBD2 (7 bases). CDR1 is LGHDT and CDR2 is YNNKEL in the germline V gene (reference sequence). V shed 3 bases and J shed 6 bases, with 17 bases lying between them. This CDR3 comprises 15 residues.

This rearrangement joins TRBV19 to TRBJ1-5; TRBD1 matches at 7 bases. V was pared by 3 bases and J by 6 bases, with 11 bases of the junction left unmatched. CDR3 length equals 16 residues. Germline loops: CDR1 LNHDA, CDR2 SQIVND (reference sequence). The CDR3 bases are TGTGCCAGTAGTATCAGGGGACAGCGAGGGGGTCAGCCCCAGCATTTT. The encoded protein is CASSIRGQRGGQPQHF.

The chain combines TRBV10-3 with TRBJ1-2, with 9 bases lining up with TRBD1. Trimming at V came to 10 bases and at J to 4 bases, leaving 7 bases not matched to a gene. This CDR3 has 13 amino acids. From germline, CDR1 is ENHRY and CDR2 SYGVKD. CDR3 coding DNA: TGTGCCACGCAACAGGGGGCGGCCTATGGCTACACCTTC. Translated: CATQQGAAYGYTF.

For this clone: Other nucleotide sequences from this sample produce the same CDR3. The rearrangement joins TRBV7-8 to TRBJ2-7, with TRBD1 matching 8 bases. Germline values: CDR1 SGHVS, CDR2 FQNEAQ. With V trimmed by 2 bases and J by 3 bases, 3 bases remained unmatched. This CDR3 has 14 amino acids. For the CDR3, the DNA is TGTGCCAGCAGCTTAAGTGGACAGGGCTACGAGCAGTACTTC. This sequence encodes CASSLSGQGYEQYF.

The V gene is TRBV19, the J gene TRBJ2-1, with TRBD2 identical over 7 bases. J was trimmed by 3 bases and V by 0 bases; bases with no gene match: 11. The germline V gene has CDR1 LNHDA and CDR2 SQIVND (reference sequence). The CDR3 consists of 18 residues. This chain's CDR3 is CASSIDTAGLVGYNEQFF. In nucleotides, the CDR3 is TGTGCCAGTAGTATAGATACCGCCGGACTAGTGGGCTACAATGAGCAGTTCTTC.

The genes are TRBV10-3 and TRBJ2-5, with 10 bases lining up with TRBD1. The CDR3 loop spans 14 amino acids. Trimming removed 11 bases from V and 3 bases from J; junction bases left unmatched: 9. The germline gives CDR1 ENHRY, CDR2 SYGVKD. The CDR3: CAVSGGTGEETQYF. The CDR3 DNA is TGTGCCGTATCCGGGGGGACAGGGGAAGAGACCCAGTACTTC.